A selection of T cell receptor beta chains follows, all from one sample in a study of patients and donors after allogeneic stem cell transplantation. Via MiXCR, TCRdb re-called the RT-PCR reads, giving one row per CDR3 protein. The data contain about 960,000 distinct CDR3 sequences, roughly 17% of them singletons. The specimen was blood, either unsorted or a sorted T cell fraction (not recorded which). The receptors here all came from a human donor who was either an allogeneic HSCT recipient or a stem cell or donor lymphocyte infusion donor (not recorded which). It is not recorded whose cells these are; they may come from a transplant donor. Both conserved end residues are part of each CDR3. The D gene is left open where the match is weak. Clone size appears in some rows only: once, few, many, or a class for an expanded clone.

size	J	D	length	V	DNA	CDR3
many	TRBJ2-3	-	14	TRBV6-1	TGTGCCAGCAGCGAACAGGTGGTCACAGATACGCAGTATTTT	CASSEQVVTDTQYF
few	TRBJ1-1	TRBD1	18	TRBV4-2	TGTGCCAGCAGCCAAGATTCGGACAGGGCTGGCGGGAACACTGAAGCTTTCTTT	CASSQDSDRAGGNTEAFF
-	TRBJ2-7	TRBD1	15	TRBV5-1	TGCGCCAGCAGCCCGGGACAGGTTCTAGGTGGCGAGCAGTACTTC	CASSPGQVLGGEQYF
many	TRBJ1-1	TRBD1	18	TRBV5-1	TGCGCCAGCAGCCTGTCCGGGACAGGGATGGTGGTGGACACTGAAGCTTTCTTT	CASSLSGTGMVVDTEAFF
few	TRBJ2-7	TRBD2	15	TRBV7-2	TGTGCCAGCAGCCCCCGGTCGAGCGGGGGGGTTGAGCAGTACTTC	CASSPRSSGGVEQYF
few	TRBJ2-1	-	15	TRBV24-1	TGTGCCACCAGTGATTTGCCCCCGGACTACAATGAGCAGTTCTTC	CATSDLPPDYNEQFF
many	TRBJ2-1	-	16	TRBV24-1	TGTGCCACCAGTGAATCTCACCGAGGTACAAACAATGAGCAGTTCTTC	CATSESHRGTNNEQFF
few	TRBJ2-5	TRBD1	15	TRBV29-1	TGCAGCGGGGCTTGGACAGGGTCGTACCAAGAGACCCAGTACTTC	CSGAWTGSYQETQYF
-	TRBJ1-4	TRBD1	14	TRBV27	TGTGCCAGCAGGGCGGGACAGAGTAATGAAAAACTGTTTTTT	CASRAGQSNEKLFF
few	TRBJ2-1	TRBD1	14	TRBV6-2/TRBV6-3	TGTGCCAGCAGTCTCTGGACAGGACGCAATGAGCAGTTCTTC	CASSLWTGRNEQFF
few	TRBJ2-1	TRBD2	14	TRBV29-1	TGCAGCGTTGACGGCGGGAGGACCTACAATGAGCAGTTCTTC	CSVDGGRTYNEQFF
-	TRBJ2-5	-	12	TRBV29-1	TGCAGCTACTCCGGGGCCCGAGAGACCCAGTACTTC	CSYSGARETQYF
-	TRBJ2-1	-	15	TRBV10-3	TGTGCCATCAGTGAGTCCCTAGCAGTCGTGCATGAGCAGTTCTTC	CAISESLAVVHEQFF
few	TRBJ1-4	-	13	TRBV29-1	TGCAGCGTTGCACAGCCGTTAAATGAAAAACTGTTTTTT	CSVAQPLNEKLFF
-	TRBJ2-7	-	15	TRBV7-8	TGTGCCAGCAGCAGCGGCGGGACGATCTCCTACGAGCAGTACTTC	CASSSGGTISYEQYF
-	TRBJ2-2	-	16	TRBV4-3	TGCGCCAGCAGCCAGGCCGGGACAAAGAACACCGGGGAGCTGTTTTTT	CASSQAGTKNTGELFF
-	TRBJ1-2	-	15	TRBV7-8	TGTGCCAGCAGCTTAGCGGTCGGGAAAAGCTATGGCTACACCTTC	CASSLAVGKSYGYTF
few	TRBJ2-1	TRBD2	15	TRBV7-2	TGTGCCAGCAGCTTATCGCTAGCGGGTAACAATGAGCAGTTCTTC	CASSLSLAGNNEQFF
-	TRBJ1-1	-	11	TRBV25-1	TGTGCCATTGACACATACACTGAAGCTTTCTTT	CAIDTYTEAFF
-	TRBJ2-1	TRBD1	15	TRBV27	TGTGCCAGCAGTTTAAAGGGACAGACTTACAATGAGCAGTTCTTC	CASSLKGQTYNEQFF
-	TRBJ2-7	-	13	TRBV27	TGTGCCAGCAGTTGGGGGTTGGGCTACGAGCAGTACTTC	CASSWGLGYEQYF
few	TRBJ1-1	-	14	TRBV10-3	TGTGCCATCAGTGTCCGAGGGGGTAACACTGAAGCTTTCTTT	CAISVRGGNTEAFF
-	TRBJ2-3	TRBD1	16	TRBV7-2	TGTGCCAGCAGGACGGGACAGGGGATGCCCCAAGATACGCAGTATTTT	CASRTGQGMPQDTQYF
few	TRBJ2-1	-	14	TRBV10-3	TGTGCCATCGGGCCCCGGGACCGGGACAATGAGCAGTTCTTC	CAIGPRDRDNEQFF
few	TRBJ2-3	-	15	TRBV7-3	TGTGCCAGCAGCTTTAGTAAGACCGGTCGGGATACGCAGTATTTT	CASSFSKTGRDTQYF
-	TRBJ2-1	TRBD2	16	TRBV5-1	TGCGCCAGCAGCTTGGATAAGCGGGAGCGGGAAAATGAGCAGTTCTTC	CASSLDKRERENEQFF
-	TRBJ2-7	TRBD2	16	TRBV11-1	TGTGCCAGCAGCTCTAATAGCGGGAGGGCCTCCTACGAGCAGTACTTC	CASSSNSGRASYEQYF
few	TRBJ2-3	-	14	TRBV9	TGTGCCAGCAGCGTAGAATGGGGGGCAGATACGCAGTATTTT	CASSVEWGADTQYF
few	TRBJ2-5	-	12	TRBV12-3/TRBV12-4	TGTGCCAGCACCCACACCCGAGGGGCCCAGTACTTC	CASTHTRGAQYF
-	TRBJ1-5	-	15	TRBV6-1	TGTGCCAGCAGTAACGTCGGGGGGACTCAACAGCCCCAGCATTTT	CASSNVGGTQQPQHF
-	TRBJ2-3	TRBD1	14	TRBV20-1	TGCAGTGCCATAAAGGGACAGGGGACAGATACGCAGTATTTT	CSAIKGQGTDTQYF
-	TRBJ2-7	TRBD2	17	TRBV7-9	TGTGCCAGCAGCTTAGGGGGATCTAGCGGGAGCTCCTACGAGCAGTACTTC	CASSLGGSSGSSYEQYF
-	TRBJ2-7	-	15	TRBV7-9	TGTGCCAGCAGCTTAGTGGGGGGCGCCTCCTACGAGCAGTACTTC	CASSLVGGASYEQYF
few	TRBJ1-1	-	13	TRBV5-1	TGCGCCAGCAGCTTGGGGGGTAAAACTGAAGCTTTCTTT	CASSLGGKTEAFF
-	TRBJ2-1	-	14	TRBV20-1	TGCAGTGCCCAAGCGGGTGGCGCCTACAATGAGCAGTTCTTC	CSAQAGGAYNEQFF
many	TRBJ2-1	-	16	TRBV5-1	TGCGCCAGCAGCTTGGCCCGGCTAGCTTCCTACAATGAGCAGTTCTTC	CASSLARLASYNEQFF
few	TRBJ2-3	TRBD2	17	TRBV12-3/TRBV12-4	TGTGCCAGCAGTTTAGCGGGGGGACTAGCGGGAATAGATACGCAGTATTTT	CASSLAGGLAGIDTQYF
-	TRBJ1-2	-	13	TRBV29-1	TGCAGCGTTGAACTGGCAGCGGGTGTGGGCTACACTTTC	CSVELAAGVGYTF
-	TRBJ2-1	-	12	TRBV20-1	TGCAGTGCCTATCTAGCAAGCAATGAGCAGTTCTTC	CSAYLASNEQFF
many	TRBJ1-6	-	17	TRBV6-5	TGTGCCAGCAGTTACGCCAGGGGAAGCTCCTATAATTCACCCCTCCACTTT	CASSYARGSSYNSPLHF
-	TRBJ2-1	TRBD1	15	TRBV29-1	TGCAGCGTTGATAGGACAGGGGGTCCCTACAATGAGCAGTTCTTC	CSVDRTGGPYNEQFF
-	TRBJ2-3	-	16	TRBV27	TGTGCCAGCAGAGGTATCCGGGGTGGATCCAAAGATACGCAGTATTTT	CASRGIRGGSKDTQYF
few	TRBJ2-7	TRBD1	14	TRBV7-9	TGTGCCAGCAGCCCGGGACAGGGAGTCAACGAGCAGTACTTC	CASSPGQGVNEQYF